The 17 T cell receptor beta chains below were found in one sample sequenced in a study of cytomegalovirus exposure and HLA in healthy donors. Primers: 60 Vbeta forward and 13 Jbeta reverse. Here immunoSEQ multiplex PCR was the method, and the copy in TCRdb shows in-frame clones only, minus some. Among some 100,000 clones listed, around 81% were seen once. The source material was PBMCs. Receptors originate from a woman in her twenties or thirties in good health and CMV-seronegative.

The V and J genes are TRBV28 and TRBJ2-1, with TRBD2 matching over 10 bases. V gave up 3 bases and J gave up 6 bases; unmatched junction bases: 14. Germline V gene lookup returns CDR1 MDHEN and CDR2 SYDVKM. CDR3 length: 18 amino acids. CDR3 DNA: TGTGCCAGCAGTTTTGAAGGCATCGGGGCTAGCGGGAGCAATGAGCAGTTCTTC. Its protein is CASSFEGIGASGSNEQFF.

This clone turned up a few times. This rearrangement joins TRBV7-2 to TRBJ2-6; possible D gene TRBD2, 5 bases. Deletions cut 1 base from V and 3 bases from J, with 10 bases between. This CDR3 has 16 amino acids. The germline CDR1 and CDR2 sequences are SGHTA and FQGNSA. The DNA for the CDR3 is TGTGCCAGCAGCTTAGGTTCCGGGGTTGGGGCCAACGTCCTGACTTTC. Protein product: CASSLGSGVGANVLTF.

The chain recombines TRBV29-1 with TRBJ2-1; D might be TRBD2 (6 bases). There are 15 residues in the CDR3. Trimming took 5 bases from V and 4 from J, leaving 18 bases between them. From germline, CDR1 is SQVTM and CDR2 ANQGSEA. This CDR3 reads CSVLADHVTYNEQFF. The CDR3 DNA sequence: TGCAGCGTTTTAGCGGATCATGTAACTTACAATGAGCAGTTCTTC.

The DNA of the CDR3 is TGTGCCAGCAGCTTAGGGGGGAGGGCCTACAATGAGCAGTTCTTC. It is translated as CASSLGGRAYNEQFF. The chain couples TRBV11-2 to TRBJ2-1, with 7 bases fitting TRBD2. The CDR3 has 15 amino acids. J was trimmed by 2 bases and V by 1 base; bases with no gene match: 2. CDR1 is SGHAT and CDR2 is FQNNGV in the germline V gene.

The CDR3 DNA reads TGTGCCAGCAGTTACCCGAGGGGGAACGCGGATACGCAGTATTTT. Its protein is CASSYPRGNADTQYF. The chain employs TRBV6-6 and TRBJ2-3, with a weak D call TRBD1 (6 bases). In germline, CDR1 is MNHNY, CDR2 SVGAGI (reference sequence). Deletions cut 2 bases from V and 6 bases from J, with 15 bases between. The CDR3 runs 15 residues.

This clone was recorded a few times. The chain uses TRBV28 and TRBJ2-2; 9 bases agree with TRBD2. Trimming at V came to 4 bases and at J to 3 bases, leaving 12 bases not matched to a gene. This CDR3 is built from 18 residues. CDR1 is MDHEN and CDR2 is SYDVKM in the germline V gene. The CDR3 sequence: CASSSPGLTSGYTGELFF. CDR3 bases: TGTGCCAGCAGTTCCCCCGGGCTGACTAGCGGTTACACCGGGGAGCTGTTTTTT.

The CDR3 spells CASSFALTGDNEQFF. The CDR3 coding sequence is TGTGCCAGCAGCTTTGCCTTGACAGGGGACAATGAGCAGTTCTTC. The chain employs TRBV7-9 and TRBJ2-1; 8 bases align to TRBD1. The CDR3 runs to 15 residues. Germline-derived CDR1 and CDR2 are SEHNR and FQNEAQ (reference sequence). Trimming removed 3 bases from V and 5 bases from J; junction bases left unmatched: 6.

The CDR3 DNA is TGTGCCAGCAGCTTCTTCGACGGGTTAACCGGGGAGCTGTTTTTT. Translated: CASSFFDGLTGELFF. This sequence joins TRBV7-9 and TRBJ2-2; no clear D. The CDR3 has 15 residues. V was cut by 3 bases and J by 5 bases, with 13 bases left in between. The germline gives CDR1 SEHNR, CDR2 FQNEAQ (reference sequence).

The CDR3 region is CASSLSRGMGTDTQYF. CDR3 in DNA: TGTGCCAGCAGCCTCAGCAGGGGCATGGGCACAGATACGCAGTATTTT. The gene calls are TRBV14 and TRBJ2-3; perhaps TRBD1 as D (6 bases). Germline V gives CDR1 SGHDN, CDR2 FVKESK. V lost 4 bases, J lost 1 base, and 15 bases lay in between. The CDR3 covers 16 residues. Drawing the rest from reference TRBV14 and TRBJ2-3, the complete variable domain is EAGVTQFPSHSVIEKGQTVTLRCDPISGHDNLYWYRRVMGKEIKFLLHFVKESKQDESGMPNNRFLAERTGGTYSTLKVQPAELEDSGVYFCASSLSRGMGTDTQYFGPGTRLTVL.

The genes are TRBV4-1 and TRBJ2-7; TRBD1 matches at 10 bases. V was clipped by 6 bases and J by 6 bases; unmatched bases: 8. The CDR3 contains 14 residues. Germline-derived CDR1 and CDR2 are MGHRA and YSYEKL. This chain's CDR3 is CASRPGQGVGEQYF. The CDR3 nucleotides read TGCGCCAGCAGACCCGGACAGGGGGTCGGCGAGCAGTACTTC.

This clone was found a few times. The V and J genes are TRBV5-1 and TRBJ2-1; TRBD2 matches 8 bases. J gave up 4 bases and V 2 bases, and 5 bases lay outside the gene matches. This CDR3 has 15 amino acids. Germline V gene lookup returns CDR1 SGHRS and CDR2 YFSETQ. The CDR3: CASSLAGDLYNEQFF. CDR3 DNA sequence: TGCGCCAGCAGCTTAGCGGGAGATCTTTACAATGAGCAGTTCTTC. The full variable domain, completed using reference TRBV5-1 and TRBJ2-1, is KAGVTQTPRYLIKTRGQQVTLSCSPISGHRSVSWYQQTPGQGLQFLFEYFSETQRNKGNFPGRFSGRQFSNSRSEMNVSTLELGDSALYLCASSLAGDLYNEQFFGPGTRLTVL.

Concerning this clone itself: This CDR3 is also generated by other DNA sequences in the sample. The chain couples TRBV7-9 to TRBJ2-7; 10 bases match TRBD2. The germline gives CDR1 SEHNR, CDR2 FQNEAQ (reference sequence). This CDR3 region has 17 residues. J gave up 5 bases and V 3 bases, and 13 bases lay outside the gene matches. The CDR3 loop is CASSFTSGKSGLDEQYF. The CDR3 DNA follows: TGTGCCAGCAGCTTTACTAGCGGGAAATCTGGTCTAGACGAGCAGTACTTC.

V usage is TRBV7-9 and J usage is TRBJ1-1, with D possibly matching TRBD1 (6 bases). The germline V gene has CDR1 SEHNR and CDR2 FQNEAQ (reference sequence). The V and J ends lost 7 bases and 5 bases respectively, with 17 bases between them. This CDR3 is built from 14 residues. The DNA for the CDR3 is TGTGCCAGCATTGGGCAGGGGATGGGGACTGAAGCTTTCTTT. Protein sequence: CASIGQGMGTEAFF.

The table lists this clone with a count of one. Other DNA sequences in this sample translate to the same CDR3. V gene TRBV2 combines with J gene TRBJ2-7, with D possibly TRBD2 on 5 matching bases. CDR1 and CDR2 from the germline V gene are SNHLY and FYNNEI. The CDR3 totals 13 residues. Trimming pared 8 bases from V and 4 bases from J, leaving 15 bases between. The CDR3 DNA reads TGTGCCAGCCGCCACCGGGGTTATTACGAGCAGTACTTC. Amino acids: CASRHRGYYEQYF.

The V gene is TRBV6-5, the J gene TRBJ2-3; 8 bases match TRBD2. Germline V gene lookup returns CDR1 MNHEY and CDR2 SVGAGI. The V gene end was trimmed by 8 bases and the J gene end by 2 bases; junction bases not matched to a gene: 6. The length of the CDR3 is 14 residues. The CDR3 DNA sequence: TGTGCCAGCGGCGACGGGGGGGACACAGATACGCAGTATTTT. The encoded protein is CASGDGGDTDTQYF.

The CDR3 spells CASSQDFGLAGLQETQYF. The CDR3 DNA reads as TGCGCCAGCAGCCAAGATTTTGGACTAGCGGGATTACAAGAGACCCAGTACTTC. The chain joins TRBV4-1 to TRBJ2-5, with TRBD2 matching 12 bases. Germline-derived CDR1 and CDR2 are MGHRA and YSYEKL. The length of the CDR3 is 18 residues. V shed 0 bases and J 2 bases; nucleotides not matched to a gene: 7.

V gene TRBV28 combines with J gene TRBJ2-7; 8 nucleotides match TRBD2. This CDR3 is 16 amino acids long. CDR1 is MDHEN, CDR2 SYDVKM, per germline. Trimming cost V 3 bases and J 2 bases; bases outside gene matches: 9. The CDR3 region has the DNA TGTGCCAGCAGTTTGTATCCCACTAGCGGAACCTACGAGCAGTACTTC. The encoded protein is CASSLYPTSGTYEQYF.